The 17 T cell receptor beta chains listed next were all sequenced from one sample in a study of radiation and T cells in renal cell carcinoma. The repertoire was sequenced with immunoSEQ multiplex PCR; TCRdb's copy has only in-frame clones and lacks some. The data show 150,000 to 200,000 clones, 88% seen once. Time point indicated: blood 4 weeks post-SBRT, at nephrectomy. The treatment denotes: 15 Gy SBRT to primary tumor, nephrectomy 4 weeks later. The sample consisted of blood, taken from a patient whose treatment included radiotherapy and nephrectomy. The receptors originated from a woman aged 50 to 60 with renal cell carcinoma.

This chain joins TRBV5-6 and TRBJ1-2, with D possibly matching TRBD1 (5 bases). The CDR3 length is 19 residues. Germline assignment: CDR1 SGHDT and CDR2 YYEEEE. V lost 4 bases and J 3 bases, leaving 28 bases between the germline ends. The DNA for the CDR3 is TGTGCCAGCAGCCTACTTTCCCCGCCGGGACCGATTAATTACTATGGCTACACCTTC. This translates into CASSLLSPPGPINYYGYTF.

The chain uses TRBV30 and TRBJ2-2; weak D call: TRBD2 (5 bases). This CDR3 is 13 amino acids long. V was shortened by 4 bases and J by 1 base, with 7 bases between the two germline ends. Per the germline V gene, CDR1 is GTSNPN and CDR2 is SVGIG (reference sequence). CDR3 residues: CAWKRQNTGELFF. The CDR3 DNA follows: TGTGCCTGGAAGCGGCAGAACACCGGGGAGCTGTTTTTT.

The chain uses TRBV2 and TRBJ1-1; 8 nucleotides match TRBD1. The germline CDR1 and CDR2 sequences are SNHLY and FYNNEI. The CDR3 is made up of 15 amino acids. V lost 4 bases, J lost 6 bases, and 10 bases stayed unmatched. The CDR3 nucleotides are TGTGCCAGCAGTGCCCTGACAGGGGAGGTCGCTGAAGCTTTCTTT. Protein product: CASSALTGEVAEAFF.

This chain links TRBV11-3 with TRBJ2-2; 7 bases agree with TRBD2. Germline V gene lookup returns CDR1 SGHNT and CDR2 YENEEA. Trimming at V came to 5 bases and at J to 5 bases, leaving 8 bases not matched to a gene. The CDR3 has 15 residues. CDR3 nucleotide sequence: TGTGCCAGCAGCCCACGGACTAGTAATACCGGGGAGCTGTTTTTT. This translates into CASSPRTSNTGELFF.

The chain joins TRBV19 to TRBJ2-1; TRBD1 agrees at 7 bases. Germline trimming cut 6 bases from V and 5 bases from J; bases unmatched to any gene: 4. The CDR3 contains 13 residues. Per germline, CDR1 LNHDA and CDR2 SQIVND (reference sequence). CDR3 loop: CASSWQGDNEQFF. In DNA, the CDR3 is TGTGCCAGTAGCTGGCAGGGGGACAATGAGCAGTTCTTC.

V and J are TRBV9 and TRBJ1-6, with no clear D. V was shortened by 4 bases and J by 7 bases, with 12 bases between the two germline ends. CDR3 length equals 14 residues. Germline CDR1 SGDLS, CDR2 YYNGEE. The CDR3 sequence: CASSSLGYNSPLHF. CDR3 sequence (DNA): TGTGCCAGCAGCTCGCTAGGGTACAATTCACCCCTCCACTTT.

The rearrangement joins TRBV5-5 to TRBJ1-6; 9 bases agree with TRBD1. The germline V gene has CDR1 SGHKS and CDR2 YYEKEE (reference sequence). Trimming at V came to 5 bases and at J to 6 bases, leaving 9 bases not matched to a gene. The CDR3 is 16 amino acids. CDR3 region: CASRLTGTGPNSPLHF. CDR3 DNA sequence: TGTGCCAGCAGATTGACCGGGACAGGGCCTAATTCACCCCTCCACTTT.

V usage is TRBV4-3 and J usage is TRBJ2-6, with TRBD1 matching 7 bases. CDR3 length: 18 residues. Trimming cost V 2 bases and J 0 bases; bases outside gene matches: 7. Germline loops: CDR1 LGHNA, CDR2 YSLEER. CDR3: CASSQYRDSVSGANVLTF. The CDR3 DNA reads as TGCGCCAGCAGCCAATACCGGGACAGTGTCTCTGGGGCCAACGTCCTGACTTTC.

The chain combines TRBV7-9 with TRBJ1-4, with 10 bases aligning to TRBD1. V dropped 3 bases and J dropped 6; count of bases not matched to a gene: 1. The CDR3 spans 14 residues. CDR1 and CDR2 from the germline V gene are SEHNR and FQNEAQ (reference sequence). In DNA form, the CDR3 reads TGTGCCAGCAGCTTTGGGACAGGGGATGAAAAACTGTTTTTT. This gives the protein CASSFGTGDEKLFF.

V is TRBV7-6 and J is TRBJ2-3, with 7 positions matching TRBD2. CDR3 size: 15 residues. Losses at the gene ends were 5 bases for V and 5 bases for J; bases not matched to a gene: 10. Germline lookup yields CDR1 SGHVS and CDR2 FNYEAQ. Here the CDR3 reads CASSQGGLWVDTQYF. In DNA form, the CDR3 reads TGTGCCAGCAGCCAGGGAGGGCTTTGGGTAGATACGCAGTATTTT. The full variable domain, completed using reference TRBV7-6 and TRBJ2-3, is GAGVSQSPRYKVTKRGQDVALRCDPISGHVSLYWYRQALGQGPEFLTYFNYEAQQDKSGLPNDRFSAERPEGSISTLTIQRTEQRDSAMYRCASSQGGLWVDTQYFGPGTRLTVL.

This clone is classed as medium-sized. V and J are TRBV7-9 and TRBJ1-2; 7 bases fit TRBD1. Looked up from germline, CDR1 is SEHNR and CDR2 is FQNEAQ (reference sequence). CDR3 size: 17 residues. V lost 5 bases and J lost 0; bases outside the gene matches: 12. The CDR3 DNA follows: TGTGCCAGCAGCGGTCCCGGGACAGAAACTTCTAACTATGGCTACACCTTC. This codes for CASSGPGTETSNYGYTF.

The rearrangement joins TRBV5-1 to TRBJ2-3; 7 bases line up with TRBD2. The CDR3 covers 20 residues. CDR1 is SGHRS and CDR2 is YFSETQ in the germline V gene. V shed 0 bases and J 0 bases; nucleotides not matched to a gene: 16. CDR3 coding DNA: TGCGCCAGCAGCTTGGAGCGGGACTCACGCCGAATAACTAGCACAGATACGCAGTATTTT. Translation gives CASSLERDSRRITSTDTQYF.

The chain is built from TRBV19 and TRBJ1-1; the D is unclear. Trimming removed 7 bases at V and 0 bases at J, with 15 bases between. CDR3 size: 15 residues. Germline V gene data show CDR1 as LNHDA and CDR2 as SQIVND (reference sequence). Written as DNA, the CDR3 is TGTGCCAGTACGTACGGAAGCACCATGAACACTGAAGCTTTCTTT. It codes for CASTYGSTMNTEAFF.

A remark on this clone: This specimen includes other DNA sequences encoding the same CDR3. The J gene is TRBJ2-7, the V gene TRBV5-4; a weak D match, TRBD1 (5 bases). The CDR3 length is 14 residues. Germline CDR1 SGHNT, CDR2 YYREEE (reference sequence). V was clipped by 4 bases and J by 0 bases, with 11 bases between them. CDR3 DNA: TGTGCCAGCAGCCGCAGGGAAAGCTCCTACGAGCAGTACTTC. This encodes CASSRRESSYEQYF.

This clone was counted a few times. The rearrangement links TRBV7-2 to TRBJ1-1; a possible D gene is TRBD1 (5 bases). The V end was cut by 5 bases, the J end by 4 bases, with 11 bases between. Germline assignment: CDR1 SGHTA and CDR2 FQGNSA. This CDR3 has 13 residues. The DNA for the CDR3 is TGTGCCAGCAGCCCGACAGTTGGCACTGAAGCTTTCTTT. Its protein is CASSPTVGTEAFF.

This rearrangement joins TRBV12-2 to TRBJ1-1; whether TRBD1, the table's D call, matches the DNA was not checked. TRBV12-2 is classified as a pseudogene. The CDR3 is made up of 15 amino acids. CDR3 sequence reads: CASRLGGQLNTEAFF. As DNA, the CDR3 is TGTGCAAGTCGCTTAGGGGGACAGCTCAACACTGAAGCTTTCTTT.

This chain uses TRBV18 with TRBJ1-5; a weak D match, TRBD1 (5 bases). Germline loops: CDR1 KGHSH, CDR2 LQKENI. The V gene lost 5 bases and the J gene lost 4 bases, with 12 bases spanning the gap. The CDR3 consists of 14 residues. CDR3 DNA: TGTGCCAGCTCAGGGGCGGGCCGGAATCAGCCCCAGCATTTT. Amino acid sequence: CASSGAGRNQPQHF.